These 7 T cell receptor beta chains were all obtained from the same sample, sequenced in a study of T cells in Graves' hyperthyroidism and ophthalmopathy. Amplification targeted TCR beta CDR3 regions from RNA transcripts. First-round RT-PCR with HTBI primers amplified the TCR CDR3 region. MiXCR, applied by TCRdb to the multiplex PCR reads, yields one record per CDR3 protein. The sample consists of some 690,000 distinct CDR3 sequences, around a sixth of them appearing once. The material sequenced was blood. These receptors came from a man between 45 and 60 years old with Graves' hyperthyroidism.

Of note for this clonotype: A junction end diverges from the germline sequence, so it may reflect a read error. The CDR3 DNA is TGTGCCAGCAGGACTAACGAAAAACTGTTTTTT. Residues: CASRTNEKLFF. The chain has TRBV6-1 and TRBJ1-4; D is unresolved. CDR1 MNHNS and CDR2 SASEGT come from the germline V gene. The CDR3 totals 11 residues.

The chain employs TRBV19 and TRBJ2-2; 10 nucleotides line up with TRBD2. The CDR3 sequence is 16 residues long. Germline CDR1 reads LNHDA; CDR2 reads SQIVND (reference sequence). After removal of 7 bases from V and 1 base from J, the junction contained 6 bases not matched to a gene. CDR3 amino acids: CASNPGLALNTGELFF. CDR3 sequence (DNA): TGTGCCAGTAACCCGGGACTAGCGCTGAACACCGGGGAGCTGTTTTTT.

This clonotype showed up just a few times. V and J are TRBV10-3 and TRBJ1-6, with 10 bases lining up with TRBD1. CDR3 size: 14 residues. CDR1 and CDR2 from the germline V gene are ENHRY and SYGVKD. V was pared by 3 bases and J by 9 bases, with 2 bases of the junction left unmatched. CDR3: CAISEDRGPSPLHF. As DNA, the CDR3 is TGTGCCATCAGTGAAGACAGGGGGCCTTCACCCCTCCACTTT.

This clonotype was detected a few times. Relative to the germline gene, one junction end is altered; a read error may explain this. V and J are TRBV19 and TRBJ2-5; D may be TRBD2 (6 bases). Germline V CDR1 and CDR2: LNHDA, SQIVND (reference sequence). The CDR3 totals 16 residues. CDR3 nucleotides: TGTCCCAGTAGTATAGATCGTCTAGCGACGCAAGAGACCCAGTACTTC. This codes for CPSSIDRLATQETQYF.

This clonotype occurred many times. The chain combines TRBV15 with TRBJ1-1; 7 bases align to TRBD1. Germline CDR1 LNHNV, CDR2 YYDKDF (reference sequence). The junction had 9 bases not matched to a gene; V was cut back by 4 bases and J by 1 base. CDR3 size: 16 residues. CDR3 sequence: CATSNSGGQTNTEAFF. The DNA for the CDR3 is TGTGCCACCAGCAACTCAGGGGGACAAACGAACACTGAAGCTTTCTTT.

This clonotype was counted ten times or more. CDR3 sequence reads: CASSDQPSSYNEQFF. The CDR3 bases are TGTGCCAGCAGTGATCAGCCGAGCTCCTACAATGAGCAGTTCTTC. V gene TRBV6-1 combines with J gene TRBJ2-1; D uncertain. Looked up from germline, CDR1 is MNHNS and CDR2 is SASEGT. The V end lost 3 bases, the J end lost 0 bases, and 9 bases lay between the germline ends. The CDR3 consists of 15 residues.

The V gene is TRBV5-1, the J gene TRBJ2-5; 8 bases match TRBD2. Germline-derived CDR1 and CDR2 are SGHRS and YFSETQ. The trim removed 2 bases at V and 5 bases at J, leaving 8 bases unmatched. The CDR3 runs 15 residues. The CDR3 is CASSFTSGGGETQYF. The CDR3 bases are TGCGCCAGCAGCTTCACTAGCGGAGGGGGGGAGACCCAGTACTTC.